This paragraph reports one T cell receptor beta chain. This sample is part of a study of blood T cell repertoires in COVID-19. Study-wide context: The origin of the acute and convalescent COVID-19 samples was the United States, Italy and Spain. The cDNA or gDNA used as material had been derived from T cells, B-cell-depleted T cells, or PBMCs.

The CDR3 extends over 17 amino acids. Trimming took off 6 bases at V and 4 bases at J, with 22 bases between the two ends. CDR1 and CDR2 from the germline V gene are LNHDA and SQIVND (reference sequence). Sequencing was performed with immunoSEQ multiplex PCR; in TCRdb, only in-frame clones are kept and a portion is missing. The sample includes 200,000 to 250,000 clones, around 83% seen only once; the top ten take 0.98%. The gene calls are TRBV19 and TRBJ1-3; D unclear. The TCR comes from a man aged 35 to 55 with acute or convalescent COVID-19. Sequencing used peripheral blood. CDR3 DNA sequence: TGTGCCAGTAGATCCTGGGGAGAGAACTATATCGGAAACACCATATATTTT. Translating it yields CASRSWGENYIGNTIYF.